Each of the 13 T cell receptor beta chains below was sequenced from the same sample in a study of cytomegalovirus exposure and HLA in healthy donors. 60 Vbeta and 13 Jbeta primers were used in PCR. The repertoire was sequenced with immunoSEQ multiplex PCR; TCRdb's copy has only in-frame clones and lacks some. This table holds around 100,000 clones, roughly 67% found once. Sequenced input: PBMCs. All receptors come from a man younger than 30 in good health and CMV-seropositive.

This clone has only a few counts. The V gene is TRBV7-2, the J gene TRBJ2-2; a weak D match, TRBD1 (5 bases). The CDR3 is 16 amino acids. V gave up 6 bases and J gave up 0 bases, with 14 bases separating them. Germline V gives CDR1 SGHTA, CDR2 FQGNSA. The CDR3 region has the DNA TGTGCCAGCAGAAGCCAGGGATACGCGAACACCGGGGAGCTGTTTTTT. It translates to CASRSQGYANTGELFF. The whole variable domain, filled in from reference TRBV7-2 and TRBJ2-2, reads GAGVSQSPSNKVTEKGKDVELRCDPISGHTALYWYRQSLGQGLEFLIYFQGNSAPDKSGLPSDRFSAERTGGSVSTLTIQRTQQEDSAVYLCASRSQGYANTGELFFGEGSRLTVL.

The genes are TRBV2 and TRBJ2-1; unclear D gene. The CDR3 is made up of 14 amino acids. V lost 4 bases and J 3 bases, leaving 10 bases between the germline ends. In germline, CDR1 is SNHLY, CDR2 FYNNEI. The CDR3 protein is CASSVVLNYNEQFF. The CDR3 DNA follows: TGTGCCAGCAGTGTGGTACTTAACTACAATGAGCAGTTCTTC.

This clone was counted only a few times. This CDR3 reads CASSLGLHENYNEQFF. CDR3 in DNA: TGTGCCAGCAGCTTAGGGTTACACGAAAACTACAATGAGCAGTTCTTC. V usage is TRBV7-9 and J usage is TRBJ2-1; the D is unclear. The CDR3 is made up of 16 amino acids. V was trimmed by 1 base and J by 3 bases, leaving 13 bases between them. Germline lookup yields CDR1 SEHNR and CDR2 FQNEAQ (reference sequence).

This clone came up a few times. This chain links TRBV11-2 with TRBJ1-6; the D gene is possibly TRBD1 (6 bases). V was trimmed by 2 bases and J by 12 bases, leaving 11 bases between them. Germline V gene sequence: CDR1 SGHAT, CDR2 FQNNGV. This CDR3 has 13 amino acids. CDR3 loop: CASSLSQGVPLHF. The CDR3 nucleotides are TGTGCCAGCAGCTTATCACAGGGTGTACCCCTCCACTTT.

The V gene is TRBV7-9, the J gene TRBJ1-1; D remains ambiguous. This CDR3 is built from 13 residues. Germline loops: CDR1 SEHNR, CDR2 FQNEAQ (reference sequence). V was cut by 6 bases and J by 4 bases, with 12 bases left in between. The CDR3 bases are TGTGCCAGCAGTCGGAGGGAGGGCACTGAAGCTTTCTTT. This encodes CASSRREGTEAFF.

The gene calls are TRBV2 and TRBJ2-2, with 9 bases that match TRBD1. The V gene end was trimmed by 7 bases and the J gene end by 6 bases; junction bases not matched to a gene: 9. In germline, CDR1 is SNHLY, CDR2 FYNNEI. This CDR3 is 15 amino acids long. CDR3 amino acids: CASNFGTGHPGELFF. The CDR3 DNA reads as TGTGCCAGCAATTTCGGGACAGGGCACCCCGGGGAGCTGTTTTTT.

Here the CDR3 DNA reads TGTGCCAGCAGTCGGGACAGCTACGAGCAGTACTTC. Amino acids: CASSRDSYEQYF. The chain employs TRBV6-5 and TRBJ2-7, with 7 bases that match TRBD1. Germline assignment: CDR1 MNHEY and CDR2 SVGAGI. The CDR3 has 12 amino acids. V gave up 5 bases and J gave up 3 bases; unmatched junction bases: 1.

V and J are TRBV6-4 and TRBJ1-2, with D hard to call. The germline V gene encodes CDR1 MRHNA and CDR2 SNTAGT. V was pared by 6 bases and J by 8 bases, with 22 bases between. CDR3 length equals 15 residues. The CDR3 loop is CASRPGGLLVGGYTF. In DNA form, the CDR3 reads TGTGCCAGCAGACCCGGAGGGTTGCTGGTTGGGGGCTACACCTTC.

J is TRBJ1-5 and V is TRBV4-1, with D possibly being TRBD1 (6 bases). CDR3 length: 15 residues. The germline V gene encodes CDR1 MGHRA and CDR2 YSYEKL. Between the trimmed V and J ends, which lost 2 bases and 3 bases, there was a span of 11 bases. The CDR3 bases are TGCGCCAGCAGCCAATCGTGGGGGCCCAATCAGCCCCAGCATTTT. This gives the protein CASSQSWGPNQPQHF.

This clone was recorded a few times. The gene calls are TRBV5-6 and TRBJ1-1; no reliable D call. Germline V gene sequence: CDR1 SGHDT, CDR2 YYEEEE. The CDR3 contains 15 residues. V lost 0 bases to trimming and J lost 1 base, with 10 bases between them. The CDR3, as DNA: TGTGCCAGCAGCTTGGTCGGGGATGGGAACACTGAAGCTTTCTTT. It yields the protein CASSLVGDGNTEAFF.

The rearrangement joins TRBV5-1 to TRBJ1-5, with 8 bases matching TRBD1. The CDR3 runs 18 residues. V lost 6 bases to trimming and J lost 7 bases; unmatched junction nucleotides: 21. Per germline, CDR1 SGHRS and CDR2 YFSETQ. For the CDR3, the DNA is TGCGCCAGCATCCAGATGTTCCCTTCGGACAGGGTTAACCAGCCCCAGCATTTT. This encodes CASIQMFPSDRVNQPQHF.

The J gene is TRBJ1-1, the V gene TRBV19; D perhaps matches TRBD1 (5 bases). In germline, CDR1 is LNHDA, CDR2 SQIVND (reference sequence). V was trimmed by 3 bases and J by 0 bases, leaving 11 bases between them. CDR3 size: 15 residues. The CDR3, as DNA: TGTGCCAGTAGTATGGCAACAGGCATGAACACTGAAGCTTTCTTT. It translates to CASSMATGMNTEAFF.

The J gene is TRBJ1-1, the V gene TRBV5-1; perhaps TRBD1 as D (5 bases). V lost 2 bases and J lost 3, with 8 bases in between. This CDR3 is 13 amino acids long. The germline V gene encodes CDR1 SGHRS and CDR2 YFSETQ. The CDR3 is CASSFGGYTEAFF. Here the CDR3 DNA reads TGCGCCAGCAGCTTCGGGGGATACACTGAAGCTTTCTTT. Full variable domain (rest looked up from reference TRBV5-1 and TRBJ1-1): KAGVTQTPRYLIKTRGQQVTLSCSPISGHRSVSWYQQTPGQGLQFLFEYFSETQRNKGNFPGRFSGRQFSNSRSEMNVSTLELGDSALYLCASSFGGYTEAFFGQGTRLTVV.